Below, 2 T cell receptor beta chains from the same sample are listed, as sequenced in a study of T cell repertoires in cytomegalovirus infection. These TCRs' antigens remain unknown. TCRdb ran MiXCR on the reads and lists one entry per CDR3 protein. Counted here are around 900,000 distinct CDR3 sequences, about 33% occurring once; the ten biggest clones make up around an eighth. The material was cultured CD8+ T cells from PBMCs, obtained from culture after CMV antigen stimulation. The receptors shown here come from a human donor in good health (CMV status not recorded). Some clones in this sample may be carry-over from other donors' samples.

This clonotype was seen only a few times. The J gene is TRBJ1-3, the V gene TRBV20-1; D is unclear. The CDR3 consists of 17 residues. Deletions cut 6 bases from V and 0 bases from J, with 21 bases between. CDR1 and CDR2 from the germline V gene are DFQATT and SNEGSKA (reference sequence). CDR3 loop: CSAIPLDADYSGNTIYF. In DNA form, the CDR3 reads TGCAGTGCAATCCCACTGGACGCAGATTACTCTGGAAACACCATATATTTT.

There are many counts of this clonotype. This chain joins TRBV27 and TRBJ1-1; D might be TRBD1 (6 bases). The CDR3 sequence is 14 residues long. The germline gives CDR1 MNHEY, CDR2 SMNVEV (reference sequence). Trimming stripped 6 bases from V and 4 bases from J, with 15 bases between. Here the CDR3 reads CASSFGGAGTEAFF. CDR3 nucleotides: TGTGCCAGCAGCTTCGGGGGCGCCGGCACTGAAGCTTTCTTT.